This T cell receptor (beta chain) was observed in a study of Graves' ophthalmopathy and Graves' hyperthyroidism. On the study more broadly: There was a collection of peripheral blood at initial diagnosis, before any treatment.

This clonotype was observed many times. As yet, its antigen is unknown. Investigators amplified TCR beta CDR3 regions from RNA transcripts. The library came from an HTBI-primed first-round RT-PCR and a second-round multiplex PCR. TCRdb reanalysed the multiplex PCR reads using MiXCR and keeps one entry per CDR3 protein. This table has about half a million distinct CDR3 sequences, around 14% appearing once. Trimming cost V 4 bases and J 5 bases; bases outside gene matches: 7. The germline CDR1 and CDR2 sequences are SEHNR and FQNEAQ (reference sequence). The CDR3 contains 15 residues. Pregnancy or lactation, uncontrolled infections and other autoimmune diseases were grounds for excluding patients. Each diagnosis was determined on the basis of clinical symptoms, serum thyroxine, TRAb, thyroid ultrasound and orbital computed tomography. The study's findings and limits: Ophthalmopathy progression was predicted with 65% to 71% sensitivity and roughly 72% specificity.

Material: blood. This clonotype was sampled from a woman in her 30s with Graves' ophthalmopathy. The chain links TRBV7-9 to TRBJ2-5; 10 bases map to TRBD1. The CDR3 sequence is CASSSGQGLQETQYF. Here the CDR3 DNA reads TGTGCCAGCAGCTCGGGACAGGGGCTACAGGAGACCCAGTACTTC. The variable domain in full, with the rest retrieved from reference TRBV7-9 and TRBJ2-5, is DTGVSQNPRHKITKRGQNVTFRCDPISEHNRLYWYRQTLGQGPEFLTYFQNEAQLEKSRLLSDRFSAERPKGSFSTLEIQRTEQGDSAMYLCASSSGQGLQETQYFGPGTRLLVL.